Sequencing of this T cell receptor beta chain was carried out in a study of T cell changes during pregnancy in multiple sclerosis. Method: immunoSEQ multiplex PCR; TCRdb's copy keeps in-frame clones and lacks some. The data contain tens of thousands of clones, roughly 91% of them singletons. Germline CDR1 is SGHNT and CDR2 is YYREEE (reference sequence). This CDR3 is 12 amino acids long. V lost 2 bases and J 7 bases, leaving 6 bases between the germline ends. Sequences were derived from peripheral blood, sampled after pregnancy. V is TRBV5-4 and J is TRBJ2-2; D ambiguous. The receptor's source is a female donor in good health, enrolled as a control in a pregnancy study. The CDR3 sequence is CASSFVNGELFF. The CDR3, as DNA: TGTGCCAGCAGCTTTGTCAACGGGGAGCTGTTTTTT. Full variable domain (outside the CDR3, taken from reference TRBV5-4 and TRBJ2-2): ETGVTQSPTHLIKTRGQQVTLRCSSQSGHNTVSWYQQALGQGPQFIFQYYREEENGRGNFPPRFSGLQFPNYSSELNVNALELDDSALYLCASSFVNGELFFGEGSRLTVL.